Listed here is a single TCR beta chain. Antigen unknown. This entry belongs to a study of shared clonotypes between healthy human individuals. V lost 3 bases to trimming and J lost 5 bases, with 6 bases between them. In germline, CDR1 is SGHNT, CDR2 YYREEE (reference sequence). CDR3 size: 13 residues. General study points: As a rule, naive subsets had a larger estimated richness than memory subsets. Generation probabilities were higher for clonotypes shared across all four sorted-subset donors than for unshared ones.

Replicate sorted-subset PCRs were loaded with 150 to 250 ng DNA, 25,000 to 30,000 T cell genomes. Measured with immunoSEQ multiplex PCR; TCRdb has only the in-frame clones, and not every one. Found here are under 1,100,000 clones, more than 65% of them singletons; the top ten hold approximately 1.5%. Input material: memory CD4+ T cells sorted from blood. Subset described: CD45RA-negative fraction. This TCR derives from a man younger than 30 in good health. The rearrangement uses TRBV5-4 and TRBJ1-6; D is unresolved. CDR3 sequence reads: CASSSTDNSPLHF. CDR3 nucleotide sequence: TGTGCCAGCAGCTCTACAGATAATTCACCCCTCCACTTT.